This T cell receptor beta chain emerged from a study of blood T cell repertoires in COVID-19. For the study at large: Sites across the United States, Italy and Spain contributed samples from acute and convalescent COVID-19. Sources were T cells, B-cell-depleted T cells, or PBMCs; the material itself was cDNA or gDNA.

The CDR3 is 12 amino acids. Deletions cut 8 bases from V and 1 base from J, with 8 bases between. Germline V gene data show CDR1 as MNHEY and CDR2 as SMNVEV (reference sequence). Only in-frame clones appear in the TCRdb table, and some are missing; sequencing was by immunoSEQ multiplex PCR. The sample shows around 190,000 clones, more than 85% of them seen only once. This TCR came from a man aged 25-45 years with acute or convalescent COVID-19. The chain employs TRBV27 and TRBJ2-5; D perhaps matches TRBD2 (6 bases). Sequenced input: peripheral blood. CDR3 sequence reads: CASGGVQETQYF. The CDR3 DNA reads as TGTGCCAGCGGCGGGGTCCAAGAGACCCAGTACTTC.